What follows are 23 T cell receptor beta chains derived from one specimen sequenced in a study of blood T cells in healthy people across ages. A second roughly 7 to 12 cycle PCR used barcoded and J-beta primers. From the 5' RACE reads, TCRdb called clonotypes with MiXCR, one entry per CDR3 protein. The top ten clones hold roughly 25% of a sample with roughly 730,000 distinct CDR3 sequences, roughly three fifths of them seen once. Sequenced material: blood. These receptors all come from a man aged 35 to 55 in good health.

As for this clonotype: The junction and the germline gene differ at one end; a read error may be behind it. The V call is TRBV27, the J call TRBJ2-5; tentatively, D is TRBD1 or TRBD2 (5 bases each). Germline-derived CDR1 and CDR2 are MNHEY and SMNVEV (reference sequence). The CDR3 runs 18 residues. The CDR3 coding sequence is TGTGCCGGCAGTTTATCATCCGGGGCGACGGTAGCTACGGAGACCCAGTACTTC. It yields the protein CAGSLSSGATVATETQYF.

The chain uses TRBV20-1 and TRBJ2-7, with TRBD1 matching 7 bases. Germline V gene sequence: CDR1 DFQATT, CDR2 SNEGSKA (reference sequence). J lost 1 base, V lost 3 bases, and 12 bases had no gene match. The CDR3 is 16 amino acids. Here the CDR3 reads CSASLNSGTVSYEQYF. CDR3 sequence (DNA): TGCAGTGCTAGTCTAAACTCCGGGACAGTTTCCTACGAGCAGTACTTC.

In this sample, this clonotype turned up a few times. This rearrangement joins TRBV29-1 to TRBJ2-5, with a weak D call TRBD1 (6 bases). V was cut by 7 bases and J by 5 bases, with 14 bases left in between. The germline V gene encodes CDR1 SQVTM and CDR2 ANQGSEA. The CDR3 has 12 amino acids. This CDR3 is CSEQGQGETQYF. DNA of the CDR3: TGCAGCGAGCAGGGGCAGGGGGAGACCCAGTACTTC.

About this clonotype itself: A much larger clone differs from this one at a single base, so this may be a read error. The chain has TRBV20-1 and TRBJ2-7; no firm D call. Judging by the DNA end, TRBJ2-5 fits better; the J call may be wrong. Germline V gene sequence: CDR1 DFQATT, CDR2 SNEGSKA (reference sequence). The CDR3 contains 11 residues. CDR3 DNA sequence: TGCAGTGCTAGAATAGGAGAGACCCAGTACTTC. Residues: CSARIGETQYF.

The genes are TRBV6-1 and TRBJ2-3; D is perhaps TRBD1 (7 bases). V was shortened by 6 bases and J by 1 base, with 11 bases between the two germline ends. This CDR3 is built from 14 residues. Per germline, CDR1 MNHNS and CDR2 SASEGT. For the CDR3, the DNA is TGTGCCAGCAGAGGAGGGGGCGGCACAGATACGCAGTATTTT. This gives the protein CASRGGGGTDTQYF.

This clonotype showed up just once. The chain has TRBV29-1 and TRBJ2-1, with 7 bases identical to TRBD2. The CDR3 has 12 residues. V was clipped by 6 bases and J by 10 bases; unmatched bases: 9. Germline V CDR1 and CDR2: SQVTM, ANQGSEA. CDR3 DNA sequence: TGCAGCGTGGAACCCGCTAGCGGCGAGCAGTTCTTC. It yields the protein CSVEPASGEQFF.

This clonotype was observed a handful of times. V gene TRBV7-3 combines with J gene TRBJ2-3, with TRBD2 matching 11 bases. After removal of 1 base from V and 6 bases from J, the junction contained 6 bases not matched to a gene. Germline lookup yields CDR1 SGHTA and CDR2 FQGTGA. There are 16 residues in the CDR3. CDR3: CASSLNPSGGPDTQYF. CDR3 coding DNA: TGTGCCAGCAGCTTAAATCCTAGCGGGGGGCCCGATACGCAGTATTTT.

This clonotype was counted only a few times. The rearrangement links TRBV20-1 to TRBJ1-1; perhaps TRBD1 as D (6 bases). CDR3 size: 13 residues. The V and J ends lost 4 bases and 0 bases respectively, with 9 bases between them. CDR1 is DFQATT and CDR2 is SNEGSKA in the germline V gene (reference sequence). CDR3 bases: TGCAGTGCTAACGGGGGCATGAACACTGAAGCTTTCTTT. Its translation: CSANGGMNTEAFF.

The genes are TRBV28 and TRBJ2-3; D might be TRBD1 or TRBD2, each matching 5 bases. The CDR3 is made up of 13 amino acids. In germline, CDR1 is MDHEN, CDR2 SYDVKM. V lost 7 bases, J lost 2 bases, and 10 bases lay in between. The CDR3 coding sequence is TGTGCCAGCATTCGGGGCCTCACAGATACGCAGTATTTT. It is translated as CASIRGLTDTQYF.

J is TRBJ2-1 and V is TRBV5-1; either TRBD1 or TRBD2 may supply D (5 bases each). There are 17 residues in the CDR3. Trimming cost V 0 bases and J 3 bases, with 16 bases left between them. Germline V lookup: CDR1 SGHRS, CDR2 YFSETQ. The CDR3 coding sequence is TGCGCCAGCAGCTTGGCATCAGCCGGGACGGGCTACAATGAGCAGTTCTTC. Translated: CASSLASAGTGYNEQFF.

This clonotype was found a few times. The chain carries TRBV11-2 and TRBJ2-1; 8 nucleotides line up with TRBD1. Germline-derived CDR1 and CDR2 are SGHAT and FQNNGV. Trimming at V came to 5 bases and at J to 3 bases, leaving 9 bases not matched to a gene. The CDR3 totals 16 residues. The CDR3 protein is CASSAWTGKGYNEQFF. In DNA form, the CDR3 reads TGTGCCAGCAGCGCCTGGACAGGGAAAGGCTACAATGAGCAGTTCTTC.

The chain carries TRBV28 and TRBJ2-4; TRBD1 agrees at 7 bases. Trimming removed 2 bases from V and 13 bases from J; junction bases left unmatched: 14. Looked up from germline, CDR1 is MDHEN and CDR2 is SYDVKM. The CDR3 covers 15 residues. CDR3 nucleotide sequence: TGTGCCAGCAGTTTAATTAAAGGGGGCCGAGCGCCCCAGTACTTC. This encodes CASSLIKGGRAPQYF.

The chain recombines TRBV7-3 with TRBJ2-1; tentative D call: TRBD2 (7 bases). The CDR3 extends over 21 amino acids. Germline CDR1 reads SGHTA; CDR2 reads FQGTGA. Trimming pared 6 bases from V and 6 bases from J, leaving 36 bases between. CDR3 sequence: CASSSSQGHSTSDGGRNEQFF. As DNA, the CDR3 is TGTGCCAGCAGTTCCAGTCAGGGGCATTCAACTAGCGATGGGGGTCGCAATGAGCAGTTCTTC.

The chain carries TRBV21-1 and TRBJ2-5. The J call may be in error: the DNA end matches TRBJ2-7 better. TRBV21-1 is deemed a pseudogene. The CDR3 runs to 16 residues. This CDR3 reads CASSNFKNNIRYEQYF. CDR3 in DNA: TGTGCCAGCAGCAACTTTAAAAACAATATTCGTTACGAGCAGTACTTC.

The chain employs TRBV7-2 and TRBJ1-5; no clear D. Germline V gives CDR1 SGHTA, CDR2 FQGNSA. The CDR3 runs to 13 residues. The V gene lost 1 base and the J gene lost 6 bases, with 7 bases spanning the gap. CDR3 in DNA: TGTGCCAGCAGCTTAGAAGAGGGTCAGCCCCAGCATTTT. Amino acids: CASSLEEGQPQHF.

For the CDR3, the DNA is TGTGCCAGCAGCCAAGATGGGGGATTTGGATTTGAAAAACTGTTTTTT. Its protein product is CASSQDGGFGFEKLFF. The chain uses TRBV4-2 and TRBJ1-4, with D possibly matching TRBD1 (5 bases). Germline CDR1 and CDR2: LGHNA and YNFKEQ. CDR3 length: 16 amino acids. Trimming stripped 0 bases from V and 7 bases from J, with 15 bases between.

This clonotype was seen more than once but under ten times. The rearrangement uses TRBV24-1 and TRBJ2-1; 7 bases map to TRBD2. CDR3 length equals 13 residues. Germline V lookup: CDR1 KGHDR, CDR2 SFDVKD. Trimming removed 0 bases from V and 11 bases from J; junction bases left unmatched: 3. The CDR3 DNA sequence: TGTGCCACCAGTGATTTGTTGGGGGGGAAGCAGTTCTTC. Translation: CATSDLLGGKQFF.

The CDR3 is CASSHDGNTEAFF. CDR3 bases: TGTGCCAGCAGCCACGACGGGAACACTGAAGCTTTCTTT. The V gene is TRBV3-1, the J gene TRBJ1-1, with D unclear. CDR1 LGHDT and CDR2 YNNKEL come from the germline V gene (reference sequence). The CDR3 has 13 amino acids. Trimming stripped 3 bases from V and 1 base from J, with 6 bases between.

The chain links TRBV5-1 to TRBJ2-3; no firm D call. Germline values: CDR1 SGHRS, CDR2 YFSETQ. V was clipped by 4 bases and J by 2 bases, with 8 bases between them. The CDR3 sequence is 13 residues long. CDR3 sequence (DNA): TGCGCCAGCAGCCCTGTCACCACAGATACGCAGTATTTT. As protein: CASSPVTTDTQYF.

CDR3 sequence: CASSCEADQPQHF. CDR3 sequence (DNA): TGTGCCAGCAGTTGCGAGGCCGATCAGCCCCAGCATTTT. V is TRBV12-3 or TRBV12-4 and J is TRBJ1-5, with D uncertain. Trimming took 4 bases from V and 5 from J, leaving 9 bases between them. CDR3 length: 13 residues.

V and J are TRBV5-6 and TRBJ2-5; the match to TRBD2 covers 11 bases. Germline V lookup: CDR1 SGHDT, CDR2 YYEEEE. This CDR3 has 17 amino acids. Germline trimming cut 4 bases from V and 2 bases from J; bases unmatched to any gene: 10. This chain's CDR3 is CASSPGVRTSGQETQYF. The CDR3 DNA reads TGTGCCAGCAGCCCTGGGGTGAGGACTAGCGGGCAAGAGACCCAGTACTTC.

This CDR3 reads CASLPGLGSPLHF. Written as DNA, the CDR3 is TGTGCCAGCCTACCAGGGCTGGGTTCACCCCTCCACTTT. The rearrangement joins TRBV7-2 to TRBJ1-6, with D tentatively TRBD1 (5 bases). Germline-derived CDR1 and CDR2 are SGHTA and FQGNSA. Trimming removed 8 bases at V and 9 bases at J, with 14 bases between. The CDR3 contains 13 residues.

The J gene is TRBJ2-5, the V gene TRBV28; 10 positions match TRBD2. This CDR3 is 17 amino acids long. The germline CDR1 and CDR2 sequences are MDHEN and SYDVKM. V shed 7 bases and J 2 bases; nucleotides not matched to a gene: 13. The DNA for the CDR3 is TGTGCCAGCATCTCCCCGTACCAGGGACTAGCGCAAGAGACCCAGTACTTC. It codes for CASISPYQGLAQETQYF.